The 9 T cell receptor beta chains presented below share a single source sample, sequenced in a study of CD8+ T cells in alopecia areata. cDNA serving as the sequencing template came from extracted, reverse transcribed RNA. Using immunoSEQ multiplex PCR, the repertoire was profiled, and TCRdb retains in-frame clones only, with some absent. The sample shows under 250,000 clones, more than 45% of them seen only once. Sample: CD4+ T cells sorted from blood, taken at week 0. These receptors were obtained from a human donor with alopecia areata.

V usage is TRBV5-6 and J usage is TRBJ1-6; D gene ambiguous. Per germline, CDR1 SGHDT and CDR2 YYEEEE. The CDR3 consists of 13 residues. V shed 4 bases and J shed 7 bases, with 9 bases lying between them. CDR3 coding DNA: TGTGCCAGCAGCCCTCCGGGGAATTCACCCCTCCACTTT. Translated: CASSPPGNSPLHF.

The chain carries TRBV5-1 and TRBJ2-1; TRBD2 might be the D (6 bases). Trimming shortened V by 6 bases and J by 2 bases, and 9 bases separated the two germline ends. This CDR3 is 13 amino acids long. Germline CDR1 and CDR2: SGHRS and YFSETQ. CDR3 sequence reads: CASKEGPYNEQFF. The CDR3 coding sequence is TGCGCCAGCAAGGAGGGCCCCTACAATGAGCAGTTCTTC.

This clone appeared a few times. The chain has TRBV5-1 and TRBJ2-3; D is perhaps TRBD2 (7 bases). Trimming took off 4 bases at V and 4 bases at J, with 19 bases between the two ends. CDR1 is SGHRS and CDR2 is YFSETQ in the germline V gene. This CDR3 is built from 16 residues. CDR3 sequence (DNA): TGCGCCAGCAGCCCCGGGGGGCCGTCGAGGGCAGATACGCAGTATTTT. It encodes CASSPGGPSRADTQYF.

This clone is a singleton in its sample. The chain combines TRBV30 with TRBJ2-7; D is unclear. CDR1 and CDR2 from the germline V gene are GTSNPN and SVGIG (reference sequence). The CDR3 contains 11 residues. V gave up 3 bases and J gave up 7 bases, with 10 bases separating them. Written as DNA, the CDR3 is TGTGCCTGGAGCGGTTCTCGGGAGCAGTACTTC. Protein: CAWSGSREQYF.

This clone was recorded a few times. The rearrangement links TRBV5-1 to TRBJ2-1, with 11 bases aligning to TRBD1. The germline CDR1 and CDR2 sequences are SGHRS and YFSETQ. CDR3 length equals 15 residues. With V trimmed by 4 bases and J by 4 bases, 4 bases remained unmatched. This CDR3 reads CASSTGQGAYNEQFF. The CDR3 DNA sequence: TGCGCCAGCAGCACAGGACAGGGGGCTTACAATGAGCAGTTCTTC.

V usage is TRBV7-9 and J usage is TRBJ2-6, with no clear D. This CDR3 region has 19 residues. Deletions cut 1 base from V and 0 bases from J, with 16 bases between. Germline values: CDR1 SEHNR, CDR2 FQNEAQ (reference sequence). In nucleotides, the CDR3 is TGTGCCAGCAGCTTAGGGTTCGAAAGATTGCTCTCTGGGGCCAACGTCCTGACTTTC. It encodes CASSLGFERLLSGANVLTF.

The chain has TRBV30 and TRBJ2-3, with a possible D match to TRBD1 (5 bases). This CDR3 is built from 11 residues. The germline V gene has CDR1 GTSNPN and CDR2 SVGIG (reference sequence). V was clipped by 5 bases and J by 6 bases, with 9 bases between them. This chain's CDR3 is CAWSGPDTQYF. The CDR3 coding sequence is TGTGCCTGGTCAGGGCCTGATACGCAGTATTTT.

The rearrangement links TRBV7-2 to TRBJ1-2, with a possible D match to TRBD1 (5 bases). The CDR3 contains 12 residues. Germline V gene data show CDR1 as SGHTA and CDR2 as FQGNSA. The V and J ends lost 3 bases and 6 bases respectively, with 8 bases between them. The CDR3, as DNA: TGTGCCAGCAGCTTCCAGGGAGATGGCTACACCTTC. Translated: CASSFQGDGYTF.

This chain connects TRBV25-1 to TRBJ2-3; D not resolved. The V gene's germline CDR1 is MGHDK and CDR2 SYGVNS. The CDR3 extends over 14 amino acids. The germline V and J ends were trimmed by 5 bases and 2 bases, with 11 bases remaining between them. CDR3 residues: CASSSRRNTDTQYF. CDR3 DNA: TGTGCCAGCAGTTCCCGAAGGAACACAGATACGCAGTATTTT.